One and the same sample provided the 22 T cell receptor beta chains below, sequenced in a study of cytomegalovirus exposure and HLA in healthy donors. 13 Jbeta primers and 60 Vbeta primers were used for the PCR. Profiled with immunoSEQ multiplex PCR; TCRdb holds only in-frame clones, not every one. The repertoire has about 110,000 clones, 65% to 90% of them found once; the top ten carry more than 1.5%. Sequencing used PBMCs. These receptors all come from a man over 45 in good health and CMV-seronegative.

J is TRBJ2-2 and V is TRBV7-9, with a weak D call TRBD2 (5 bases). The CDR3 extends over 15 amino acids. Trimming removed 5 bases from V and 3 bases from J, with 13 bases in between. Germline assignment: CDR1 SEHNR and CDR2 FQNEAQ (reference sequence). CDR3 sequence: CASSPTSGDTGELFF. As DNA, the CDR3 is TGTGCCAGCAGCCCCACTAGTGGGGACACCGGGGAGCTGTTTTTT.

The rearrangement uses TRBV20-1 and TRBJ1-2; no definite D call. Trimming removed 6 bases from V and 10 bases from J, with 15 bases in between. The CDR3 contains 11 residues. Germline CDR1 reads DFQATT; CDR2 reads SNEGSKA (reference sequence). CDR3 sequence (DNA): TGCAGTGCCAGATCAGTACATGCCTACACCTTC. Its protein is CSARSVHAYTF.

V is TRBV19 and J is TRBJ1-5, with 7 bases identical to TRBD1. J was trimmed by 3 bases and V by 8 bases; bases with no gene match: 7. The CDR3 sequence is 14 residues long. Looked up from germline, CDR1 is LNHDA and CDR2 is SQIVND (reference sequence). For the CDR3, the DNA is TGTGCCAGTCGAGACAGGGTAGTCAATCAGCCCCAGCATTTT. Translation gives CASRDRVVNQPQHF.

V usage is TRBV14 and J usage is TRBJ2-1; D is undetermined. Trimming pared 1 base from V and 12 bases from J, leaving 10 bases between. Germline-derived CDR1 and CDR2 are SGHDN and FVKESK. The CDR3 consists of 12 residues. CDR3 in amino acids: CASSQGFELQFF. The DNA of the CDR3 is TGTGCCAGCAGCCAAGGTTTCGAGTTGCAGTTCTTC. Full variable domain (rest looked up from reference TRBV14 and TRBJ2-1): EAGVTQFPSHSVIEKGQTVTLRCDPISGHDNLYWYRRVMGKEIKFLLHFVKESKQDESGMPNNRFLAERTGGTYSTLKVQPAELEDSGVYFCASSQGFELQFFGPGTRLTVL.

The chain's CDR3 is CASSLGLAGGHNEQFF. Written as DNA, the CDR3 is TGTGCCAGCAGCCTCGGACTAGCGGGGGGACACAATGAGCAGTTCTTC. V is TRBV11-3 and J is TRBJ2-1, with TRBD2 identical over 14 bases. The CDR3 has 16 residues. V shed 5 bases and J 5 bases; nucleotides not matched to a gene: 5. Germline V gene data show CDR1 as SGHNT and CDR2 as YENEEA.

The V call is TRBV27, the J call TRBJ1-4, with D maybe TRBD1 (6 bases). This CDR3 is 13 amino acids long. Per the germline V gene, CDR1 is MNHEY and CDR2 is SMNVEV (reference sequence). Between the trimmed V and J ends, which lost 4 bases and 8 bases, there was a span of 11 bases. The CDR3 protein is CASSYRVLEKLFF. CDR3 nucleotide sequence: TGTGCCAGCAGTTACAGGGTGTTAGAAAAACTGTTTTTT.

The V call is TRBV7-6, the J call TRBJ2-7; TRBD1 matches at 10 bases. This CDR3 is 13 amino acids long. Losses at the gene ends were 6 bases for V and 6 bases for J; bases not matched to a gene: 5. Germline values: CDR1 SGHVS, CDR2 FNYEAQ. The CDR3 nucleotides read TGTGCCAGCAGTTCGGACAGGGGGGCCGAGCAGTACTTC. Amino acids: CASSSDRGAEQYF.

This sequence joins TRBV18 and TRBJ1-1; TRBD1 is a possible D gene (6 bases). The CDR3 is made up of 11 amino acids. In germline, CDR1 is KGHSH, CDR2 LQKENI. V lost 5 bases to trimming and J lost 7 bases, with 8 bases between them. CDR3 nucleotide sequence: TGTGCCAGCTCAGCGGACAGTGAAGCTTTCTTT. It is translated as CASSADSEAFF.

The rearrangement joins TRBV7-9 to TRBJ2-5; TRBD2 agrees at 9 bases. J lost 3 bases, V lost 1 base, and 12 bases had no gene match. The CDR3 extends over 18 amino acids. CDR1 SEHNR and CDR2 FQNEAQ come from the germline V gene (reference sequence). In DNA, the CDR3 is TGTGCCAGCAGCTTAGACTTAGCGGGGGCCTATAGGGAAGAGACCCAGTACTTC. This gives the protein CASSLDLAGAYREETQYF.

This clone was observed a few times. The chain recombines TRBV11-1 with TRBJ2-3; 7 nucleotides line up with TRBD2. The CDR3 sequence is 14 residues long. Trimming cost V 7 bases and J 2 bases; bases outside gene matches: 6. Germline CDR1 reads SGHAT; CDR2 reads FQDESV (reference sequence). The CDR3 nucleotides are TGTGCCAGCACCAAAGCGGGGTTCACAGATACGCAGTATTTT. Translation gives CASTKAGFTDTQYF. The whole variable domain, remainder taken from reference TRBV11-1 and TRBJ2-3, is EAEVAQSPRYKITEKSQAVAFWCDPISGHATLYWYRQILGQGPELLVQFQDESVVDDSQLPKDRFSAERLKGVDSTLKIQPAELGDSAMYLCASTKAGFTDTQYFGPGTRLTVL.

The J gene is TRBJ2-4, the V gene TRBV5-1, with 7 bases matching TRBD2. The V segment lost 0 bases and the J segment 3 bases; nucleotides outside the gene matches: 6. This CDR3 has 16 amino acids. The germline V gene has CDR1 SGHRS and CDR2 YFSETQ. The CDR3 coding sequence is TGCGCCAGCAGCTTGGCCCCAGGACTAGGCAAAAACATTCAGTACTTC. Translating it yields CASSLAPGLGKNIQYF.

The J gene is TRBJ1-4, the V gene TRBV18, with no clear D. Between the trimmed V and J ends, which lost 0 bases and 2 bases, there was a span of 7 bases. This CDR3 comprises 15 residues. CDR1 is KGHSH and CDR2 is LQKENI in the germline V gene. CDR3 DNA sequence: TGTGCCAGCTCACCACCGCGAGGGACTAATGAAAAACTGTTTTTT. Protein product: CASSPPRGTNEKLFF.

The rearrangement joins TRBV5-4 to TRBJ2-7; the D gene is possibly TRBD2 (5 bases). The length of the CDR3 is 15 residues. Germline V lookup: CDR1 SGHNT, CDR2 YYREEE (reference sequence). With 4 bases removed from V and 3 bases from J, the gap between germline ends came to 17 bases. The CDR3 sequence: CASSAEASGNYEQYF. The DNA of the CDR3 is TGTGCCAGCAGCGCGGAGGCGTCGGGTAACTACGAGCAGTACTTC.

The chain uses TRBV19 and TRBJ2-1; 10 bases fit TRBD2. The CDR3 is made up of 15 amino acids. CDR1 LNHDA and CDR2 SQIVND come from the germline V gene (reference sequence). V lost 7 bases, J lost 2 bases, and 5 bases stayed unmatched. CDR3 sequence (DNA): TGTGCCAGTACGTCCAGCGGGGGGGCCTACAATGAGCAGTTCTTC. Its translation: CASTSSGGAYNEQFF.

V is TRBV5-4 and J is TRBJ2-3; weak D call: TRBD1 (5 bases). The germline gives CDR1 SGHNT, CDR2 YYREEE (reference sequence). Trimming took 4 bases from V and 1 from J, leaving 16 bases between them. There are 16 residues in the CDR3. The CDR3 here is CASSLTAFSGTDTQYF. As DNA, the CDR3 is TGTGCCAGCAGCCTGACAGCTTTTTCGGGCACAGATACGCAGTATTTT.

The J gene is TRBJ2-5, the V gene TRBV5-1, with TRBD2 as a possible D gene (6 bases). The V end lost 4 bases, the J end lost 4 bases, and 14 bases lay between the germline ends. The CDR3 loop spans 14 amino acids. The germline V gene has CDR1 SGHRS and CDR2 YFSETQ. CDR3 protein: CASSPTPGGETQYF. The CDR3 nucleotides are TGCGCCAGCAGCCCCACTCCCGGGGGAGAGACCCAGTACTTC.

This clone was picked up one time. The J gene is TRBJ1-2, the V gene TRBV5-6, with 8 bases that match TRBD1. Losses at the gene ends were 4 bases for V and 3 bases for J; bases not matched to a gene: 5. The CDR3 is 14 amino acids. From germline, CDR1 is SGHDT and CDR2 YYEEEE. The CDR3 region is CASSQTGDDYGYTF. CDR3 DNA: TGTGCCAGCAGCCAGACAGGGGATGACTATGGCTACACCTTC.

V and J are TRBV5-4 and TRBJ2-3; D may be TRBD2 (5 bases). The CDR3 extends over 16 amino acids. Germline CDR1 and CDR2: SGHNT and YYREEE (reference sequence). The ends were cut back, 1 base at V and 0 bases at J, with 12 bases in the middle. The CDR3 DNA reads TGTGCCAGCAGCTTGCCTGGCGGGCCGAGCACAGATACGCAGTATTTT. Translating it yields CASSLPGGPSTDTQYF. Full variable domain (missing parts from reference TRBV5-4 and TRBJ2-3): ETGVTQSPTHLIKTRGQQVTLRCSSQSGHNTVSWYQQALGQGPQFIFQYYREEENGRGNFPPRFSGLQFPNYSSELNVNALELDDSALYLCASSLPGGPSTDTQYFGPGTRLTVL.

The table lists this clone with a few counts. V and J are TRBV6-1 and TRBJ1-4; D is ambiguous. The CDR3 totals 13 residues. V was clipped by 4 bases and J by 6 bases, with 9 bases between them. From germline, CDR1 is MNHNS and CDR2 SASEGT. The DNA of the CDR3 is TGTGCCAGCAGTGGGGAGGTGGATGAAAAACTGTTTTTT. This codes for CASSGEVDEKLFF.

The chain carries TRBV25-1 and TRBJ1-6; a weak D match, TRBD1 (5 bases). The ends were cut back, 6 bases at V and 7 bases at J, with 13 bases in the middle. The CDR3 has 14 residues. Per the germline V gene, CDR1 is MGHDK and CDR2 is SYGVNS. CDR3 nucleotides: TGTGCCAGCAGGTTGACAGATACGAATTCACCCCTCCACTTT. Amino acid sequence: CASRLTDTNSPLHF.

The chain has TRBV28 and TRBJ1-6; D might be TRBD1 (6 bases). With 5 bases removed from V and 3 bases from J, the gap between germline ends came to 14 bases. From germline, CDR1 is MDHEN and CDR2 SYDVKM. CDR3 length: 16 residues. Here the CDR3 reads CASSPRTADYNSPLHF. The CDR3 nucleotides read TGTGCCAGCAGTCCACGGACAGCAGACTATAATTCACCCCTCCACTTT.

The chain joins TRBV27 to TRBJ2-7; weak D call: TRBD2 (6 bases). CDR3 length equals 13 residues. V was clipped by 5 bases and J by 2 bases, with 10 bases between them. The V gene's germline CDR1 is MNHEY and CDR2 SMNVEV (reference sequence). The CDR3 sequence is CASSRGLAYEQYF. The CDR3 nucleotides read TGTGCCAGCAGTAGGGGACTGGCCTACGAGCAGTACTTC.